Below are 23 T cell receptor beta chains sequenced from a single sample in a study of PD-1 blockade in classical Hodgkin lymphoma. Here immunoSEQ multiplex PCR was the method, and the copy in TCRdb shows in-frame clones only, minus some. The table shows 98,000 or so clones, with 89% occurring only once. Relapse was seen in all patients after autologous stem cell transplantation, and brentuximab vedotin exposure was variable. The sequences come from peripheral blood mononuclear cells (PBMCs), collected before the second cycle of nivolumab. These receptors were obtained from a human donor with classical Hodgkin lymphoma.

This chain uses TRBV11-2 with TRBJ1-2; 8 bases are shared with TRBD1. Germline CDR1 is SGHAT and CDR2 is FQNNGV. V lost 5 bases, J lost 0 bases, and 11 bases stayed unmatched. This CDR3 has 17 residues. Written as DNA, the CDR3 is TGTGCCAGCAGCATCGGACAGGGCCATGGACCTAACTATGGCTACACCTTC. Translating gives CASSIGQGHGPNYGYTF.

The genes are TRBV6-1 and TRBJ2-6, with D tentatively TRBD1 or TRBD2 (5 bases each). V lost 2 bases and J lost 0, with 14 bases in between. The CDR3 runs 18 residues. Germline CDR1 reads MNHNS; CDR2 reads SASEGT. The DNA of the CDR3 is TGTGCCAGCAGTGAATACGAAATTGGGACCTCTGGGGCCAACGTCCTGACTTTC. Translating gives CASSEYEIGTSGANVLTF.

The chain has TRBV7-2 and TRBJ2-1, with 9 nucleotides matching TRBD1. The germline V gene has CDR1 SGHTA and CDR2 FQGNSA. The CDR3 sequence is 15 residues long. J gave up 4 bases and V 3 bases, and 4 bases lay outside the gene matches. The CDR3 reads CASSFGQGIYNEQFF. In DNA, the CDR3 is TGTGCCAGCAGCTTCGGACAGGGGATTTACAATGAGCAGTTCTTC.

This clone was detected a few times. V is TRBV29-1 and J is TRBJ1-1; unclear D gene. V was pared by 6 bases and J by 4 bases, with 15 bases between. Germline V CDR1 and CDR2: SQVTM, ANQGSEA. The CDR3 is 13 amino acids. CDR3 protein: CSVVRARGTEAFF. The CDR3 nucleotides are TGCAGCGTCGTAAGAGCCCGGGGCACTGAAGCTTTCTTT.

The sample holds a few counts of this clone. This chain links TRBV18 with TRBJ2-5; TRBD1 is a possible D gene (6 bases). Per the germline V gene, CDR1 is KGHSH and CDR2 is LQKENI. CDR3 size: 15 residues. With 6 bases removed from V and 5 bases from J, the gap between germline ends came to 19 bases. Here the CDR3 reads CASSLGKTGAETQYF. CDR3 coding DNA: TGTGCCAGCTCCCTCGGCAAGACAGGCGCGGAGACCCAGTACTTC. Together with reference TRBV18 and TRBJ2-5, the CDR3 gives the full variable domain: NAGVMQNPRHLVRRRGQEARLRCSPMKGHSHVYWYRQLPEEGLKFMVYLQKENIIDESGMPKERFSAEFPKEGPSILRIQQVVRGDSAAYFCASSLGKTGAETQYFGPGTRLLVL.

The V and J genes are TRBV10-2 and TRBJ2-5; D gene unclear. This CDR3 is built from 14 residues. Germline values: CDR1 WSHSY, CDR2 SAAADI. The germline V and J ends were trimmed by 2 bases and 1 base, with 8 bases remaining between them. Here the CDR3 reads CASSEDWAQETQYF. Here the CDR3 DNA reads TGCGCCAGCAGTGAGGACTGGGCCCAAGAGACCCAGTACTTC.

The chain links TRBV6-6 to TRBJ1-2, with a tentative D call TRBD1 (5 bases). The CDR3 runs to 16 residues. The V end lost 5 bases, the J end lost 4 bases, and 20 bases lay between the germline ends. In germline, CDR1 is MNHNY, CDR2 SVGAGI (reference sequence). Here the CDR3 DNA reads TGTGCCAGCAGTGGAACAGGAACTCTCTTCGGCTATGGCTACACCTTC. Protein: CASSGTGTLFGYGYTF.

The chain employs TRBV7-9 and TRBJ1-1, with 7 bases fitting TRBD1. The CDR3 contains 19 residues. V lost 1 base and J lost 0; bases outside the gene matches: 14. The germline V gene encodes CDR1 SEHNR and CDR2 FQNEAQ (reference sequence). This CDR3 reads CASSLGGVWDSPMNTEAFF. CDR3 coding DNA: TGTGCCAGCAGCTTAGGAGGGGTATGGGACAGTCCCATGAACACTGAAGCTTTCTTT.

The J gene is TRBJ2-3, the V gene TRBV11-2, with D unclear. Germline loops: CDR1 SGHAT, CDR2 FQNNGV. The V end was cut by 4 bases, the J end by 3 bases, with 11 bases between. The CDR3 is 14 residues long. Here the CDR3 DNA reads TGTGCCAGCAGCTCCCCCACTGGGACAGATACGCAGTATTTT. Its translation: CASSSPTGTDTQYF.

This sequence joins TRBV6-4 and TRBJ2-7, with D perhaps matching TRBD1 (5 bases). CDR1 is MRHNA and CDR2 is SNTAGT in the germline V gene. This CDR3 contains 15 residues. V was clipped by 7 bases and J by 2 bases, with 18 bases between them. Here the CDR3 DNA reads TGTGCCAGCACCATGACGACGGACAAGCCCTACGAGCAGTACTTC. Its translation: CASTMTTDKPYEQYF.

This clone was observed a single time. This chain joins TRBV13 and TRBJ1-1, with 7 bases fitting TRBD1. CDR3 length: 14 amino acids. Trimming removed 3 bases from V and 8 bases from J; junction bases left unmatched: 9. Germline CDR1 and CDR2: PRHDT and FYEKMQ (reference sequence). CDR3 protein: CASSLLTGQGEAFF. The CDR3 DNA is TGTGCCAGCAGCTTGCTGACAGGGCAGGGCGAAGCTTTCTTT.

The chain uses TRBV10-3 and TRBJ1-3; D ambiguous. V gave up 2 bases and J gave up 0 bases, with 8 bases separating them. This CDR3 contains 15 residues. Germline V gives CDR1 ENHRY, CDR2 SYGVKD. The CDR3 DNA reads as TGTGCCATCAGTGAGGGGAACCTCTCTGGAAACACCATATATTTT. It specifies CAISEGNLSGNTIYF.

The rearrangement uses TRBV4-3 and TRBJ2-3; no reliable D call. V was trimmed by 0 bases and J by 2 bases, leaving 9 bases between them. Germline loops: CDR1 LGHNA, CDR2 YSLEER. The CDR3 spans 15 residues. CDR3 region: CASSQDPVDTDTQYF. The DNA of the CDR3 is TGCGCCAGCAGCCAAGATCCCGTAGACACAGATACGCAGTATTTT.

The chain uses TRBV2 and TRBJ2-7, with 8 nucleotides matching TRBD2. V lost 8 bases, J lost 3 bases, and 3 bases stayed unmatched. The V gene's germline CDR1 is SNHLY and CDR2 FYNNEI. This CDR3 is built from 12 residues. This chain's CDR3 is CASDGTSYEQYF. CDR3 bases: TGTGCCAGCGATGGGACTAGCTACGAGCAGTACTTC.

The V and J genes are TRBV6-5 and TRBJ1-1; D gene ambiguous. V was shortened by 4 bases and J by 5 bases, with 11 bases between the two germline ends. Germline CDR1 and CDR2: MNHEY and SVGAGI. The CDR3 contains 13 residues. DNA for the CDR3: TGTGCCAGCAGTTGGTCCGGGGAGACTGAAGCTTTCTTT. Translating it yields CASSWSGETEAFF.

The V call is TRBV11-3, the J call TRBJ2-7; 10 bases match TRBD1. Losses at the gene ends were 5 bases for V and 2 bases for J; bases not matched to a gene: 9. Germline V gene data show CDR1 as SGHNT and CDR2 as YENEEA. CDR3 length: 16 residues. CDR3 loop: CASSRRGGQGTYEQYF. In DNA form, the CDR3 reads TGTGCCAGCAGCCGGAGAGGGGGACAGGGGACCTACGAGCAGTACTTC.

V is TRBV9 and J is TRBJ2-3; TRBD2 agrees at 15 bases. The CDR3 is made up of 18 amino acids. Germline lookup yields CDR1 SGDLS and CDR2 YYNGEE. The trim removed 0 bases at V and 4 bases at J, leaving 6 bases unmatched. The CDR3 sequence is CASSVEGGLAGGADTQYF. CDR3 DNA sequence: TGTGCCAGCAGCGTAGAGGGGGGACTAGCGGGAGGAGCAGATACGCAGTATTTT.

The chain links TRBV5-6 to TRBJ1-6; no firm D call. The germline gives CDR1 SGHDT, CDR2 YYEEEE. The V and J ends lost 0 bases and 9 bases respectively, with 7 bases between them. The CDR3 loop spans 13 amino acids. CDR3 region: CASSLVAASPLHF. CDR3 DNA: TGTGCCAGCAGCTTGGTGGCCGCTTCACCCCTCCACTTT.

The V and J genes are TRBV5-6 and TRBJ2-7; D possibly corresponds to TRBD1 (5 bases). The CDR3 is 16 amino acids. CDR1 is SGHDT, CDR2 YYEEEE, per germline. V was cut by 1 base and J by 3 bases, with 17 bases left in between. The chain's CDR3 is CASSLYVFDRIYEQYF. CDR3 bases: TGTGCCAGCAGCTTGTATGTCTTCGACAGAATCTACGAGCAGTACTTC. Based on the CDR3 plus reference TRBV5-6 and TRBJ2-7, the full variable domain is DAGVTQSPTHLIKTRGQQVTLRCSPKSGHDTVSWYQQALGQGPQFIFQYYEEEERQRGNFPDRFSGHQFPNYSSELNVNALLLGDSALYLCASSLYVFDRIYEQYFGPGTRLTVT.

The chain couples TRBV30 to TRBJ2-1; TRBD2 might be the D (5 bases). The CDR3 runs to 13 residues. Germline-derived CDR1 and CDR2 are GTSNPN and SVGIG (reference sequence). V was shortened by 1 base and J by 6 bases, with 10 bases between the two germline ends. CDR3 DNA sequence: TGTGCCTGGAGTGAGGGAGTTGCCAATGAGCAGTTCTTC. It specifies CAWSEGVANEQFF.

This rearrangement joins TRBV7-2 to TRBJ1-2, with a weak D call TRBD1 (5 bases). The CDR3 loop spans 13 amino acids. The germline CDR1 and CDR2 sequences are SGHTA and FQGNSA. V was clipped by 1 base and J by 8 bases, with 11 bases between them. The chain's CDR3 is CASSLGPGKGYTF. CDR3 nucleotides: TGTGCCAGCAGCTTAGGACCAGGGAAAGGCTACACCTTC.

The chain joins TRBV11-2 to TRBJ2-7; 12 bases match TRBD2. The germline V gene has CDR1 SGHAT and CDR2 FQNNGV. V lost 5 bases, J lost 6 bases, and 11 bases stayed unmatched. The CDR3 contains 16 residues. CDR3 nucleotides: TGTGCCAGCAGCCCTCGACTAGCGGGAGCGGGGAGCGAGCAGTACTTC. Its translation: CASSPRLAGAGSEQYF. Full variable domain (remainder filled in from reference TRBV11-2 and TRBJ2-7): EAGVAQSPRYKIIEKRQSVAFWCNPISGHATLYWYQQILGQGPKLLIQFQNNGVVDDSQLPKDRFSAERLKGVDSTLKIQPAKLEDSAVYLCASSPRLAGAGSEQYFGPGTRLTVT.

V and J are TRBV11-2 and TRBJ2-5; D is unresolved. The V gene lost 0 bases and the J gene lost 5 bases, with 10 bases spanning the gap. In germline, CDR1 is SGHAT, CDR2 FQNNGV. CDR3 size: 14 residues. The CDR3 loop reads CASSLDGAAETQYF. CDR3 nucleotides: TGTGCCAGCAGCTTAGACGGCGCGGCGGAGACCCAGTACTTC.